This T cell receptor (beta chain) was profiled in a study of cytomegalovirus exposure and HLA in healthy donors. Overall study findings and caveats: Specificity for CMV antigens was confirmed in vitro for a few of the CMV-associated chains. According to the study, roughly 180 TCR beta chains were cytomegalovirus-associated. Rare sequences made up most TCRs, while some public TCRs were found in many donors.

Points on this clone: The antigen remains unidentified.

Trimming left V 4 bases short and J 10 bases short, with 16 bases between. Germline values: CDR1 GTSNPN, CDR2 SVGIG (reference sequence). The CDR3 extends over 13 amino acids. Method: immunoSEQ multiplex PCR; TCRdb's copy keeps in-frame clones and lacks some. The repertoire has around 230,000 clones, around 86% of them found once; the top ten carry over 0.95%. The validation cohort, a group of over a hundred subjects, included the donors and was separate from the roughly 670-subject first cohort. V gene TRBV30 combines with J gene TRBJ2-2, with D tentatively TRBD2 (8 bases). Sequenced input: PBMCs. The receptor was isolated from a woman aged 30 to 39 in good health and CMV-seropositive. The CDR3 coding sequence is TGTGCCTGGATGACAGGGACTAGGGAGGAGCTGTTTTTT. Translating gives CAWMTGTREELFF.